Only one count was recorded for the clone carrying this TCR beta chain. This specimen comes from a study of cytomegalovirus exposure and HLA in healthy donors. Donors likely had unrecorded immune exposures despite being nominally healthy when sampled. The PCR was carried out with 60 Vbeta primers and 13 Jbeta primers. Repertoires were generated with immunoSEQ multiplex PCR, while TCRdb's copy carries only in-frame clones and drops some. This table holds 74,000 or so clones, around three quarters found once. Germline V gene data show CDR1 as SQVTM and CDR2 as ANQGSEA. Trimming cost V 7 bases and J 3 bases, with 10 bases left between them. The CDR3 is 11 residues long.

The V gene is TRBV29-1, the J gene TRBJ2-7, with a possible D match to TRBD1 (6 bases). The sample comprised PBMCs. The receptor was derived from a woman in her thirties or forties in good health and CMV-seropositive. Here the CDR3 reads CSGRDIYEQYF. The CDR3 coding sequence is TGCAGCGGCCGGGACATCTACGAGCAGTACTTC.